This passage covers 10 T cell receptor beta chains from one sample sequenced in a study of blood T cell repertoires in COVID-19. Clones were read by immunoSEQ multiplex PCR, and TCRdb kept only the in-frame ones, dropping some. The sample holds over 150,000 clones, more than 60% seen once. Sample: peripheral blood. The receptors come from a man aged 70-80 years with acute or convalescent COVID-19.

The sample holds one count of this clone. The chain joins TRBV5-1 to TRBJ1-1; no definite D call. The V gene's germline CDR1 is SGHRS and CDR2 YFSETQ. V was trimmed by 4 bases and J by 0 bases, leaving 7 bases between them. The CDR3 covers 13 residues. CDR3 DNA: TGCGCCAGCAGCCCCAGTATGAACACTGAAGCTTTCTTT. Protein: CASSPSMNTEAFF.

The chain joins TRBV7-8 to TRBJ1-3, with 7 bases identical to TRBD1. CDR3 length equals 15 residues. Trimming removed 5 bases from V and 3 bases from J; junction bases left unmatched: 7. The germline gives CDR1 SGHVS, CDR2 FQNEAQ. The CDR3 region has the DNA TGTGCCAGCAGCGTAACAGGGGAAGTTGGAAACACCATATATTTT. Translation gives CASSVTGEVGNTIYF.

The genes are TRBV6-1 and TRBJ1-1, with 10 positions matching TRBD1. There are 16 residues in the CDR3. Trimming at V came to 4 bases and at J to 0 bases, leaving 5 bases not matched to a gene. Looked up from germline, CDR1 is MNHNS and CDR2 is SASEGT. The CDR3 DNA follows: TGTGCCAGCAGTGGGACAGGGGGTTTTCTGAACACTGAAGCTTTCTTT. Its translation: CASSGTGGFLNTEAFF.

The J gene is TRBJ1-2, the V gene TRBV28, with D perhaps matching TRBD1 (5 bases). The ends were cut back, 6 bases at V and 8 bases at J, with 13 bases in the middle. The CDR3 spans 12 residues. Germline-derived CDR1 and CDR2 are MDHEN and SYDVKM. CDR3 in amino acids: CASSRDQKGYTF. The CDR3 DNA follows: TGTGCCAGCAGCAGGGATCAGAAGGGCTACACCTTC.

The chain carries TRBV28 and TRBJ1-1, with D possibly being TRBD1 (5 bases). Per the germline V gene, CDR1 is MDHEN and CDR2 is SYDVKM. V was clipped by 7 bases and J by 6 bases, with 12 bases between them. The CDR3 runs 12 residues. For the CDR3, the DNA is TGTGCCAGCATAGATAGGGGTGCTGAAGCTTTCTTT. Translated: CASIDRGAEAFF.

The rearrangement links TRBV5-4 to TRBJ2-5, with TRBD1 matching 9 bases. V lost 4 bases, J lost 5 bases, and 6 bases stayed unmatched. Germline V gene data show CDR1 as SGHNT and CDR2 as YYREEE (reference sequence). This CDR3 spans 14 amino acids. The CDR3 DNA reads TGTGCCAGCAGCCTACAGGGGGCATCGGAGACCCAGTACTTC. Translated, it gives CASSLQGASETQYF.

V gene TRBV7-2 combines with J gene TRBJ2-3, with 14 bases lining up with TRBD2. This CDR3 spans 19 amino acids. The junction had 11 bases not matched to a gene; V was cut back by 5 bases and J by 1 base. The germline V gene has CDR1 SGHTA and CDR2 FQGNSA. CDR3 nucleotide sequence: TGTGCCAGCAGCATCGGCCGACTAGCGGGAGGGCCACGCACAGATACGCAGTATTTT. Translating it yields CASSIGRLAGGPRTDTQYF.

The rearrangement uses TRBV7-6 and TRBJ2-2; 11 nucleotides agree with TRBD1. Trimming took 5 bases from V and 6 from J; bases not matched to a gene: 5. CDR3 size: 15 residues. Germline CDR1 reads SGHVS; CDR2 reads FNYEAQ. The CDR3 loop reads CASSPGQGGSGELFF. CDR3 coding DNA: TGTGCCAGCAGCCCGGGACAGGGGGGCTCCGGGGAGCTGTTTTTT.

The CDR3 bases are TGTGCCAGCAGCTTATCGGGAAATGGAAACACCATATATTTT. Translation gives CASSLSGNGNTIYF. V and J are TRBV7-2 and TRBJ1-3; D unclear. Germline CDR1 reads SGHTA; CDR2 reads FQGNSA. V dropped 2 bases and J dropped 3 bases, with 8 bases sitting between them. The CDR3 sequence is 14 residues long.

The J gene is TRBJ2-3, the V gene TRBV5-1; TRBD1 matches at 8 bases. The germline V gene has CDR1 SGHRS and CDR2 YFSETQ. The CDR3 is 14 residues long. V trimming: 6 bases; J trimming: 4 bases; junction bases outside the gene matches: 7. CDR3 DNA sequence: TGCGCCAGCATGTCAGGGGGCTTTCCAGATACGCAGTATTTT. Translated: CASMSGGFPDTQYF.